This paragraph covers one T cell receptor beta chain sequence. Its antigen is still unknown. No base quality values were provided; no much bigger clone lies one nucleotide off. The CDR3 has 15 amino acids, counting the end cysteine and phenylalanine. The CDR3 DNA has 45 bases and is translated from base 1. Trimming leaves V shorter by 5 bases and J shorter by 6 bases, with the junction holding 10 bases beyond the gene matches. The CDR1 and CDR2 encoded by the germline V gene are MDHEN and SYDVKM. Library preparation used the immunoSEQ multiplex PCR assay. For the multiplex PCR, a mixture combining 60 forward primers for TCR Vbeta segments and 13 reverse primers for TCR Jbeta segments was used. The CDR3 region of rearranged TCR beta genes was amplified from genomic DNA by a multiplex PCR assay. Amplified TCR beta libraries were sequenced as 87-base-pair reads on the Illumina HiSeq System. Processing in the source paper ran as follows. Across the 666 repertoires, a later analysis counted roughly 77 million unique TCR beta chains, 9.5 million to 13 million of which were shared by at least two donors. A nearest-neighbor algorithm error-corrected the raw reads and collapsed the reads into unique sequences, merging closely related sequences to remove PCR and sequencing errors. To assign V, D and J gene segments, CDR3 sequences were aligned to IMGT reference sequences. For a sequence to be retained, a match of at least six nucleotides was required to both a V gene segment and a J gene segment. A rearrangement counted as productive if the CDR3 had no stop codons and remained in frame with V and J, and every other rearrangement counted as non-productive. Following IMGT convention, CDR3 was defined as the stretch from the second conserved V-encoded cysteine up to the conserved J-encoded phenylalanine. Sequences without an unambiguous match to a single V gene segment were excluded from the earlier analysis of about 600 of the donors. In an earlier analysis of some 590 of the donors, a V segment was called functional when productive rearrangements were above 56.7%, and segregating when the standard deviation between donors exceeded 5%. A statistical classification framework was built to diagnose cytomegalovirus status from the catalog of TCR beta chain sequences. In a later analysis, TCR nucleotide sequences were compared against IMGT/GENE-DB human TR gene sequences so that V and J genes could be assigned. The TCRdist pipeline was used in a later analysis to assign CDR3 sequences and most-parsimonious VDJ recombination scenarios. A later analysis defined each TCR beta chain by its CDR3 amino acid sequence plus V-gene family, and excluded reads lacking a unique V-gene family. A later analysis removed over 500 highly shared, low-generation-probability nucleotide sequences to deal with suspected cross-contamination and a sequencing artifact. In a later analysis, a clonal expansion index for each public chain was calculated from normalized within-repertoire ranks of inferred template counts. In a later analysis, generation probabilities were computed with a VDJ recombination model fitted to out-of-frame rearrangements, and the resulting probabilities were checked against IGoR. In a later analysis, TCR-TCR, TCR-HLA and TCR-CMV co-occurrence was scored with hypergeometric tests, and a repertoire-size bias correction was applied to TCR pairs. A later analysis estimated false discovery rates by permuting HLA or CMV assignments 20 times. In a later analysis, co-occurring TCRs were grouped using DBSCAN, with TCRdist sequence similarity added in when clustering inside HLA-allele-positive subsets. For co-occurrence clustering, repertoires with fewer than 30,000 or more than 120,000 public chains were excluded, along with five repertoires with anomalous nucleotide sharing. This immuneACCESS table, as held by TCRdb, lists in-frame sequences with V and J called but not all clones. Of the missing ones, under half trace to an unresolved V gene in checked studies; the others have no known cause. That table furnishes V, J and clone size, whereas the DNA furnished D and trimming. For this sample there are 150,000 or so clones; just under 85% appear just once. The ten largest clones capture 1.4% to 1.5% of the sample.

This specimen comes from a study of cytomegalovirus exposure and HLA in healthy donors (dated by TCRdb to the late 2010s). Notes on the research overall: An earlier analysis of some 600 of the donors reported about 280 Gb of sequence data and 90 million to 120 million unique TCR beta sequences obtained from approximately 180 million T cells. Five DR-DQ haplotypes were treated as single units for association and clustering because of strong linkage in the cohort. Alongside the repertoire data, information on donor age, sex, ethnicity and CMV serostatus was compiled. Rather than using new phenotypic data, the later analysis identified candidate immune exposures from TCR beta sequences and from how often those sequences occurred across donors. Along with the roughly 670-subject first cohort, a separate validation cohort of around 110 different subjects was used. To study patterns of TCR occurrence, a later analysis re-analyzed previously published TCR beta repertoires from 666 donors and added high-resolution HLA genotyping. The study was designed to test whether signatures of past pathogen exposure could be identified by cataloging public T cell receptors. Of the 350 to 450 genotyped donors, 75% to 85% were placed in the genetic ancestry cluster associated with self-reported Caucasian donors. An earlier analysis of roughly 600 of the donors used high-throughput TCR beta sequencing to judge whether each TCR beta V gene segment behaved as functional or pseudogenic. The study combined high-throughput TCR immunosequencing, statistical association of individual TCRs with disease status, and machine learning to predict cytomegalovirus infection status. Class I and class II HLA loci were covered by the typing at four-digit resolution. Every repertoire in the discovery cohort had been generated on one and the same sequencing platform. An early release covering some 640 HLA-typed donors comprised about 290 gigabases of sequencing data and approximately 80 million unique TCR sequences. In a later genetic analysis, genome-wide SNP genotypes for about 60% of the 666 donors were used, and that subset was treated as a discovery cohort. Typing coverage differed by locus: A, B, C, DRB1 and DQB1 were typed in roughly 620-640 donors, DQA1 in 500 to 550, DPA1 in around 580, and DPB1 in 450 to 490. The T cell repertoires of roughly 660 subjects were profiled by immunosequencing and related to cytomegalovirus serostatus. Across about 380 genotyped donors of the cohort, an average of roughly 200,000 unique TCR beta nucleotide sequences per donor were sequenced, and approximately 19% of those sequences were non-productive. On the study overall, not on this receptor specifically: Strong co-occurrence of HLA alleles, especially DR and DQ, made assigning TCR associations to individual alleles difficult. In a later analysis, HLA-associated TCR beta chains showed more clonal expansion and lower generation probabilities than non-associated chains that were equally common. Most CMV-associated TCR beta chains appeared to be HLA-restricted in a later analysis, and the HLA associations seemed to be driven largely by CMV exposure. Because HLA typing was unavailable for some donors at each locus, only the typed subset was used in association tests. The authors suggested that the approach could potentially be extended to other disease states and immunological phenotypes. A later analysis found that TCR association rates varied across HLA loci, with DRB1 alleles showing the most associated TCRs and HLA-C alleles the fewest. Because counts were too low, some 17 rarely observed V segments, including chromosome 9 orphons, were excluded from the earlier analysis of 587 of the donors. Most TCR sequences were seen in very few donors, while some public TCRs were found in many individuals. A further reported finding was that TCR beta sequences accurately predicted the HLA-A and HLA-B alleles for most subjects in the first cohort. In a later genetic analysis, fewer N-insertions in productive TCRs were reported among donors in an Asian-associated ancestry cluster than the 666-donor mean. Roughly uniform sequencing depth across donors was assumed in presence/absence analyses, although this assumption may not hold. Some IMGT-functional V segments, including TRBV6-2 and TRBV6-3, could not be distinguished by the 87-base-pair reads and were therefore excluded. Correlated functional status among segregating V segments might be attributable to linkage disequilibrium, but an unknown experimental factor could not be ruled out. The only immune exposure information available for the cohort was CMV serostatus. An association between a missense DCLRE1C variant and V-gene and J-gene trimming of TCR beta chains was found in a later genetic analysis and replicated in an independent cohort. Cytomegalovirus status was reported to be diagnosed by the classifier with high specificity and sensitivity in both the original and validation cohorts. The study gave a list of more than 150 TCR beta chains associated with cytomegalovirus. In vitro tests confirmed that a few of the cytomegalovirus-associated TCR beta chains recognize cytomegalovirus antigens. In this cohort, only TCR beta chains were sequenced, and detectable features were limited by the absence of alpha or paired-chain data. A later analysis reported that several top co-occurrence clusters appeared linked to parvovirus B19, influenza, CMV and Epstein-Barr virus. In a later analysis, 15,000 to 20,000 TCR beta sequences were associated with specific HLA alleles at a false discovery rate of 0.05. A group of highly shared sequence variants was considered likely to be a technical artifact of the sequencing pipeline. In an earlier analysis of approximately 590 of the donors, most TCR beta V segments appeared in productive rearrangements about 87% or about 30% of the time, broadly matching IMGT annotations.

The cohort comprised hundreds of healthy bone marrow donors. At the time of sampling, every cohort member was nominally healthy, though immune exposures that went unrecorded were likely present. The donor tested CMV seropositive and was one of the 289 seropositive cohort members. Each donor provided a peripheral blood sample, and peripheral blood mononuclear cells were used for TCR beta sequencing. The Qiagen DNeasy Blood Extraction Kit was used to extract genomic DNA from the blood cell samples. Source material: PBMCs. The V and J segments used are TRBV28 and TRBJ2-7, with 10 junctional bases fitting TRBD1. This TCR came from a man younger than 45 in good health and CMV-seropositive. The sequence in DNA is TGTGCCAGCAGTCCATGGACAGGGGGGAGGGTCGAGCAGTACTTC. This translates into CASSPWTGGRVEQYF. Here the CDR3 is joined to the reference TRBV28 and TRBJ2-7 genes, and the full variable domain is: DVKVTQSSRYLVKRTGEKVFLECVQDMDHENMFWYRQDPGLGLRLIYFSYDVKMKEKGDIPEGYSVSREKKERFSLILESASTNQTSMYLCASSPWTGGRVEQYFGPGTRLTVT.